This T cell receptor (beta chain) was captured in a study of cytomegalovirus exposure and HLA in healthy donors. Findings and caveats of the study: Common viral pathogens seemed, in a later analysis, to connect with several of the most significant clusters. The authors later found HLA-associated TCR beta chains more clonally expanded than equally common others.

The PCR made use of 60 Vbeta and 13 Jbeta primers. Libraries were prepared by immunoSEQ multiplex PCR; TCRdb keeps only in-frame clonotypes and omits some of them. The data hold tens of thousands of clones, with roughly four fifths observed a single time. In the case of this clone: Its antigen remains unidentified.

There are 15 residues in the CDR3. From germline, CDR1 is SGHNT and CDR2 YYREEE (reference sequence). The germline V and J ends were trimmed by 4 bases and 6 bases, with 20 bases remaining between them. This sequence joins TRBV5-4 and TRBJ2-7, with a weak D call TRBD2 (6 bases). This TCR was recovered from a man aged 50 to 60 in good health and CMV-seronegative. The material sequenced was PBMCs. The CDR3 DNA reads TGTGCCAGCAGCCAAAGGGACTCTAAGGCCCTCGAGCAGTACTTC. It codes for CASSQRDSKALEQYF. Full variable domain (rest looked up from reference TRBV5-4 and TRBJ2-7): ETGVTQSPTHLIKTRGQQVTLRCSSQSGHNTVSWYQQALGQGPQFIFQYYREEENGRGNFPPRFSGLQFPNYSSELNVNALELDDSALYLCASSQRDSKALEQYFGPGTRLTVT.